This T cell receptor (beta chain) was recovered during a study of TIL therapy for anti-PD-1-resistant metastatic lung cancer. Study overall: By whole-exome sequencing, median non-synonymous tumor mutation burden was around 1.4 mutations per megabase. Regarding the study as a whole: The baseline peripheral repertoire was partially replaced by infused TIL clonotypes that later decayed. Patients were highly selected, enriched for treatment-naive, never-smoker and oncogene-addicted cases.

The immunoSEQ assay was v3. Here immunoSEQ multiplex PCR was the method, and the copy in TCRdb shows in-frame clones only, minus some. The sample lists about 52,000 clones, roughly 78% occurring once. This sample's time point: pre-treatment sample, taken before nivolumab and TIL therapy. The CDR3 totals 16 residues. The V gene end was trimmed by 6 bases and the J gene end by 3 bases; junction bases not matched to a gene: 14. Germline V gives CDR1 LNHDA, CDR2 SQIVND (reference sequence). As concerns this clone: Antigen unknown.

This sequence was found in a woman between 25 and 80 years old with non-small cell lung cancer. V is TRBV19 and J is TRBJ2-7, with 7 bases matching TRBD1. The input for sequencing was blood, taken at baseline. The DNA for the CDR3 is TGTGCCAGTAGCCTTGCCCACAGGGGCGTAGGCTACGAGCAGTACTTC. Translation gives CASSLAHRGVGYEQYF.